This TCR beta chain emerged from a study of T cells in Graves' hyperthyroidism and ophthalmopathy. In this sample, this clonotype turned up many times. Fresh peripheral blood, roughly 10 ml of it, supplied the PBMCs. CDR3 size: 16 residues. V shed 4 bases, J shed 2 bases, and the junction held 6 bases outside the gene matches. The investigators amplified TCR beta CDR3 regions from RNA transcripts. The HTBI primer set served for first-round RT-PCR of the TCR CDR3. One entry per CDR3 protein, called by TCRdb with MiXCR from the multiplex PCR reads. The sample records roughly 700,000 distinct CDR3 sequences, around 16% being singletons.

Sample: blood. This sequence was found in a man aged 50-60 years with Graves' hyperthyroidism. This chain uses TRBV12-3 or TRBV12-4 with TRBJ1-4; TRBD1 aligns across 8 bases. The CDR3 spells CASSSEQGATNEKLFF. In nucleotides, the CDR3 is TGTGCCAGCAGTTCTGAGCAGGGGGCGACTAATGAAAAACTGTTTTTT.